A single TCR beta chain is shown here with its context. An end of the junction does not agree with germline; a read error may underlie this. There are 13 residues in the CDR3. In germline, CDR1 is DFQATT, CDR2 SNEGSKA (reference sequence). This sample was included in a study of T-cell reconstitution after alpha-beta-depleted transplantation in children. The TCRbeta library incorporated unique molecular identifiers. TCRdb fed the PCR reads into MiXCR, producing one record per CDR3 protein. The sample lists a few hundred thousand distinct CDR3 sequences, 7.5% to 10% occurring once. The receptor was isolated from a human donor who donated a stem cell graft to a child with SCID. This material consisted of PBMCs from the stem cell graft donor, taken from the stem cell graft. This chain uses TRBV20-1 with TRBJ2-3; no clear D. This CDR3 reads CRARVGTTDTQYF. Here the CDR3 DNA reads TGCAGAGCTAGAGTTGGCACCACAGATACGCAGTATTTT.